This TCR beta chain was captured in a study of a mutant IDH1 vaccine in newly diagnosed glioma. The repertoire was sequenced with immunoSEQ multiplex PCR; TCRdb's copy has only in-frame clones and lacks some. Among tens of thousands of clones, about 80% were seen once, and the ten largest hold approximately 4.6%. As to time point: week 35, safety follow-up. Each dose of the vaccine consisted of 300 ug of mutant IDH1 20-mer peptide, with topical imiquimod. Administration of eight vaccinations to patients took place in weeks 1, 3, 5, 7, 11, 15, 19, 23. The CDR3 extends over 15 amino acids. Trimming took 0 bases from V and 0 from J; bases not matched to a gene: 0. Per the germline V gene, CDR1 is MGHRA and CDR2 is YSYEKL. As regards this clone: Its antigen is unidentified.

This TCR derives from a woman aged 50 to 60 with glioma. This chain uses TRBV4-1 with TRBJ1-1; 8 nucleotides line up with TRBD1. The specimen was PBMCs, collected from a glioma patient whose treatment included an IDH1 peptide vaccine. CDR3 sequence reads: CASSQEGQVNTEAFF. Written as DNA, the CDR3 is TGCGCCAGCAGCCAAGAGGGACAGGTGAACACTGAAGCTTTCTTT.